One and the same sample provided the 8 T cell receptor beta chains below, sequenced in a study of blood T cell repertoires in COVID-19 (dated by TCRdb to 2020 to 2021). The library was produced with the immunoSEQ multiplex PCR assay. Entries here come from immuneACCESS through TCRdb and include only in-frame sequences with V and J called. Some clones fail to appear in such tables; in the studies checked, an unresolved V gene covers under half of the shortfall, and the cause of the remainder is unknown. A total of 75,000 to 90,000 clones appear in this sample, roughly 86% of them only once. The top ten clones comprise under 8.5% of the sample. The specimen sequenced was peripheral blood. All receptors derive from an elderly man with active or convalescent COVID-19.

This chain connects TRBV5-1 to TRBJ2-1, with 8 positions matching TRBD2. This CDR3 has 16 amino acids. With V trimmed by 0 bases and J by 4 bases, 6 bases remained unmatched. Germline V gene sequence: CDR1 SGHRS, CDR2 YFSETQ. CDR3 in DNA: TGCGCCAGCAGCTTGGCCGGGGCTAGCGGGTACAATGAGCAGTTCTTC. Translated, it gives CASSLAGASGYNEQFF. Complete variable domain (other parts from reference TRBV5-1 and TRBJ2-1): KAGVTQTPRYLIKTRGQQVTLSCSPISGHRSVSWYQQTPGQGLQFLFEYFSETQRNKGNFPGRFSGRQFSNSRSEMNVSTLELGDSALYLCASSLAGASGYNEQFFGPGTRLTVL.

The chain carries TRBV5-4 and TRBJ2-3, with 8 bases fitting TRBD2. CDR1 and CDR2 from the germline V gene are SGHNT and YYREEE (reference sequence). V shed 6 bases, J shed 0 bases, and the junction held 9 bases outside the gene matches. This CDR3 has 16 residues. The CDR3 protein is CASTPGGRGSTDTQYF. The CDR3 region has the DNA TGTGCCAGCACCCCGGGAGGGCGGGGTAGCACAGATACGCAGTATTTT.

V is TRBV11-2 and J is TRBJ1-4; weak D call: TRBD1 (5 bases). Trimming removed 3 bases from V and 7 bases from J, with 18 bases in between. The CDR3 sequence is 16 residues long. The germline gives CDR1 SGHAT, CDR2 FQNNGV. The DNA of the CDR3 is TGTGCCAGCAGCTTTACCGGGGGGGGATTGAGTGAAAAACTGTTTTTT. Its translation: CASSFTGGGLSEKLFF. The full variable domain, rest sourced from reference TRBV11-2 and TRBJ1-4, is EAGVAQSPRYKIIEKRQSVAFWCNPISGHATLYWYQQILGQGPKLLIQFQNNGVVDDSQLPKDRFSAERLKGVDSTLKIQPAKLEDSAVYLCASSFTGGGLSEKLFFGSGTQLSVL.

In its sample, this clone was seen once. The chain has TRBV2 and TRBJ2-5; the D gene is possibly TRBD1 (5 bases). Trimming took off 6 bases at V and 1 base at J, with 15 bases between the two ends. CDR1 and CDR2 from the germline V gene are SNHLY and FYNNEI. The CDR3 consists of 15 residues. CDR3 nucleotide sequence: TGTGCCAGCAGCCGCAGGGTTGGGTCCCAAGAGACCCAGTACTTC. Amino acid sequence: CASSRRVGSQETQYF.

V gene TRBV3-1 (or the pseudogene TRBV3-2) combines with J gene TRBJ2-1; 8 nucleotides align to TRBD2. Trimming removed 4 bases from V and 4 bases from J; junction bases left unmatched: 6. Germline CDR1 LGHDT, CDR2 YNNKEL (reference sequence). There are 15 residues in the CDR3. In nucleotides, the CDR3 is TGTGCCAGCAGCCCAGGACTAGCAGATTACAATGAGCAGTTCTTC. Its protein is CASSPGLADYNEQFF.

V usage is TRBV5-4 and J usage is TRBJ1-2; no reliable D call. This CDR3 contains 13 residues. Trimming took 3 bases from V and 2 from J, leaving 8 bases between them. Germline values: CDR1 SGHNT, CDR2 YYREEE (reference sequence). The CDR3 sequence: CASSSTQNYGYTF. The CDR3 nucleotides read TGTGCCAGCAGCTCGACTCAGAACTATGGCTACACCTTC.

This CDR3 is CASSAGSKNIQYF. CDR3 sequence (DNA): TGTGCCAGCAGCGCCGGGTCCAAAAACATTCAGTACTTC. This chain connects TRBV7-9 to TRBJ2-4; D is ambiguous. The germline gives CDR1 SEHNR, CDR2 FQNEAQ (reference sequence). The V end lost 5 bases, the J end lost 2 bases, and 7 bases lay between the germline ends. There are 13 residues in the CDR3. Variable domain in full (rest from reference TRBV7-9 and TRBJ2-4): DTGVSQNPRHKITKRGQNVTFRCDPISEHNRLYWYRQTLGQGPEFLTYFQNEAQLEKSRLLSDRFSAERPKGSFSTLEIQRTEQGDSAMYLCASSAGSKNIQYFGAGTRLSVL.

The chain joins TRBV10-3 to TRBJ2-3; D possibly corresponds to TRBD2 (6 bases). Trimming removed 4 bases from V and 2 bases from J, with 7 bases in between. The CDR3 sequence is 13 residues long. Germline CDR1 and CDR2: ENHRY and SYGVKD. CDR3 amino acids: CAISGGDTDTQYF. CDR3 coding DNA: TGTGCCATCAGTGGGGGGGACACAGATACGCAGTATTTT.